This T cell receptor (beta chain) was captured in a study of cytomegalovirus exposure and HLA in healthy donors. As for the study in general: Researchers previously reported finding 100 million or so unique TCR beta sequences from roughly 180 million T cells. The study's findings and limits: According to the study, some 160 TCR beta chains were cytomegalovirus-associated. Later analysis indicated greater clonal expansion among HLA-associated TCR beta chains than among equally common other chains. Presence/absence analysis assumed near-uniform sequencing depth across donors.

Comments on this clone: Its antigen is unknown.

Amplification used 60 Vbeta primers and 13 Jbeta primers. Generated by immunoSEQ multiplex PCR, the TCRdb table keeps only in-frame clones and is missing some. Of around 140,000 clones listed, roughly 80% are singletons. The V gene lost 8 bases and the J gene lost 6 bases, with 14 bases spanning the gap. Germline CDR1 SNHLY, CDR2 FYNNEI. This CDR3 comprises 13 residues. This chain uses TRBV2 with TRBJ1-5; TRBD1 might be the D (5 bases). The sequence was collected from a man aged 35-49 years in good health and CMV-seronegative. The sequencing sample was made of PBMCs. The CDR3 here is CASHRRDGQPQHF. For the CDR3, the DNA is TGTGCCAGCCATCGCAGGGATGGTCAGCCCCAGCATTTT.